This TCR beta chain was recovered during a study of blood T cell repertoires in COVID-19. Study context: The analysed material was cDNA or gDNA that came from T cells, B-cell-depleted T cells, or PBMCs.

Original data processing: Reference gene primer amplification in the assay estimated nucleated cell counts. Some clones are missing from TCRdb's copy, which holds only in-frame ones; the method was immunoSEQ multiplex PCR. V, J and clone size were drawn from that table, and D and trimming were deduced from the DNA. The table lists tens of thousands of clones, 70% to 90% of them singletons. A Seattle source enrolled patients during active infection and followed them longitudinally. Trimming removed 6 bases at V and 0 bases at J, with 9 bases between. This CDR3 is built from 15 residues. Germline V gene lookup returns CDR1 ENHRY and CDR2 SYGVKD.

The genes are TRBV10-3 and TRBJ1-6; maybe TRBD1 (5 bases). This TCR was sampled from a woman aged 70-85 years with COVID-19, enrolled during active disease. The sample taken for sequencing was peripheral blood. The CDR3 DNA follows: TGTGCCATCAGGGGGGGTGACTCCTATAATTCACCCCTCCACTTT. Its translation: CAIRGGDSYNSPLHF.